These 19 T cell receptor beta chains originate from one sample sequenced in a study of T-cell memory formation after mild COVID-19. TCRdb reprocessed the 5' RACE reads with MiXCR, giving one entry per CDR3 protein. The repertoire has 95,000 to 120,000 distinct CDR3 sequences, roughly a sixth of them found once; the top ten carry 5% to 6.5%. Input material: PBMCs or a T cell subset sorted from them (not recorded which). The origin of the receptors is a young man who had mild COVID-19 (a few samples of this study predate the infection). Cell type and time point are not known.

The chain employs TRBV6-5 and TRBJ2-1; 8 bases line up with TRBD2. CDR3 length: 15 residues. CDR1 is MNHEY and CDR2 is SVGAGI in the germline V gene. The V gene end was trimmed by 0 bases and the J gene end by 13 bases; junction bases not matched to a gene: 11. The CDR3 here is CASSYSTGQAGDQFF. The CDR3 DNA is TGTGCCAGCAGTTACTCAACGGGCCAAGCGGGGGATCAGTTCTTC.

This clonotype was counted at least ten times. Compared with germline, one end of the junction differs, possibly owing to a read error. V gene TRBV5-1 combines with J gene TRBJ2-7; D call uncertain. The CDR3 is 14 residues long. Germline V CDR1 and CDR2: SGHRS, YFSETQ. In DNA form, the CDR3 reads TGCGCCAGCTGCTTCGGTTCCTCCTCCTACGAGCAGTACTTC. This sequence encodes CASCFGSSSYEQYF.

About this clonotype itself: One end of the junction does not line up with germline, which may come from a read error. The chain recombines TRBV7-9 with TRBJ2-1, with 11 bases that match TRBD2. The CDR3 has 14 residues. From germline, CDR1 is SEHNR and CDR2 FQNEAQ (reference sequence). The CDR3 loop reads CASSFTVAGGPGDF. In DNA form, the CDR3 reads TGTGCCAGCAGCTTCACGGTAGCGGGGGGGCCAGGCGACTTC.

The V call is TRBV18, the J call TRBJ2-5; the match to TRBD1 covers 10 bases. The germline CDR1 and CDR2 sequences are KGHSH and LQKENI. This CDR3 is built from 14 residues. With V trimmed by 6 bases and J by 2 bases, 3 bases remained unmatched. For the CDR3, the DNA is TGTGCCAGCTCCCGGACAGGGGGGCAAGAGACCCAGTACTTC. Translation: CASSRTGGQETQYF.

This clonotype was counted only a few times. The rearrangement joins TRBV12-3 or TRBV12-4 to TRBJ2-7; D may be TRBD1 or TRBD2 (6 bases each). Trimming shortened V by 5 bases and J by 0 bases, and 17 bases separated the two germline ends. The CDR3 has 16 amino acids. The CDR3 DNA is TGTGCCAGCAGTCCTCGTTCGGGGGCCAGCTCCTACGAGCAGTACTTC. Translating it yields CASSPRSGASSYEQYF.

This clonotype was detected only a few times. The chain uses TRBV7-3 and TRBJ2-7; D unclear. The CDR3 loop spans 14 amino acids. The V end lost 0 bases, the J end lost 0 bases, and 6 bases lay between the germline ends. Germline lookup yields CDR1 SGHTA and CDR2 FQGTGA. CDR3 sequence reads: CASSLTGYSYEQYF. For the CDR3, the DNA is TGTGCCAGCAGCTTAACAGGCTACTCCTACGAGCAGTACTTC.

This chain connects TRBV5-1 to TRBJ2-5, with D hard to call. Trimming left V 4 bases short and J 5 bases short, with 21 bases between. The CDR3 consists of 16 residues. Germline V gene data show CDR1 as SGHRS and CDR2 as YFSETQ. The CDR3: CASSPRDFLVGETQYF. CDR3 in DNA: TGCGCCAGCAGCCCTCGTGATTTCCTGGTAGGGGAGACCCAGTACTTC.

This clonotype was seen a few times. The genes are TRBV5-4 and TRBJ2-5; a weak D match, TRBD1 (6 bases). Germline CDR1 is SGHNT and CDR2 is YYREEE (reference sequence). The V end was cut by 4 bases, the J end by 5 bases, with 12 bases between. This CDR3 is built from 13 residues. The CDR3 region has the DNA TGTGCCAGCAGCCCACGGACAGTGGAGACCCAGTACTTC. Protein sequence: CASSPRTVETQYF. Together with reference TRBV5-4 and TRBJ2-5, the CDR3 gives the full variable domain: ETGVTQSPTHLIKTRGQQVTLRCSSQSGHNTVSWYQQALGQGPQFIFQYYREEENGRGNFPPRFSGLQFPNYSSELNVNALELDDSALYLCASSPRTVETQYFGPGTRLLVL.

This chain uses TRBV30 with TRBJ2-1, with 8 bases aligning to TRBD1. V was pared by 4 bases and J by 7 bases, with 6 bases of the junction left unmatched. This CDR3 region has 13 residues. The germline V gene has CDR1 GTSNPN and CDR2 SVGIG (reference sequence). CDR3 DNA sequence: TGTGCCTGGACTCAGGGGGCAGGAAATGAGCAGTTCTTC. Translating it yields CAWTQGAGNEQFF.

V gene TRBV7-3 combines with J gene TRBJ1-2; TRBD1 matches at 11 bases. Looked up from germline, CDR1 is SGHTA and CDR2 is FQGTGA. Trimming at V came to 5 bases and at J to 4 bases, leaving 6 bases not matched to a gene. The CDR3 has 15 amino acids. The CDR3 spells CASSPIGTGGYGYTF. CDR3 nucleotides: TGTGCCAGCAGCCCAATAGGGACAGGGGGCTATGGCTACACCTTC. Full variable domain (outside the CDR3, taken from reference TRBV7-3 and TRBJ1-2): GAGVSQTPSNKVTEKGKYVELRCDPISGHTALYWYRQSLGQGPEFLIYFQGTGAADDSGLPNDRFFAVRPEGSVSTLKIQRTERGDSAVYLCASSPIGTGGYGYTFGSGTRLTVV.

J is TRBJ1-5 and V is TRBV3-1, with D hard to call. Trimming cost V 1 base and J 4 bases, with 11 bases left between them. Germline V CDR1 and CDR2: LGHDT, YNNKEL (reference sequence). This CDR3 spans 15 amino acids. As DNA, the CDR3 is TGTGCCAGCAGCCAAGGCTCCGGTTCTAATCAGCCCCAGCATTTT. Its translation is CASSQGSGSNQPQHF.

V gene TRBV7-2 combines with J gene TRBJ1-4; no clear D. V was shortened by 5 bases and J by 1 base, with 11 bases between the two germline ends. The CDR3 covers 15 residues. CDR1 is SGHTA and CDR2 is FQGNSA in the germline V gene. CDR3 residues: CASSARPGTNEKLFF. As DNA, the CDR3 is TGTGCCAGCAGCGCAAGACCCGGAACTAATGAAAAACTGTTTTTT. The full variable domain, completed using reference TRBV7-2 and TRBJ1-4, is GAGVSQSPSNKVTEKGKDVELRCDPISGHTALYWYRQSLGQGLEFLIYFQGNSAPDKSGLPSDRFSAERTGGSVSTLTIQRTQQEDSAVYLCASSARPGTNEKLFFGSGTQLSVL.

This rearrangement joins TRBV4-1 to TRBJ1-6; TRBD1 aligns across 10 bases. The CDR3 runs 15 residues. V trimming: 4 bases; J trimming: 8 bases; junction bases outside the gene matches: 5. CDR1 and CDR2 (germline): MGHRA, YSYEKL. Written as DNA, the CDR3 is TGCGCCAGCAGCCCCCGGGACAGGGGTGATTCACCCCTCCACTTT. Translating gives CASSPRDRGDSPLHF.

This clonotype was picked up a small number of times. The gene calls are TRBV20-1 and TRBJ1-2, with TRBD1 identical over 8 bases. Unmatched junction bases numbered 10, after V lost 0 bases and J lost 4 bases. Looked up from germline, CDR1 is DFQATT and CDR2 is SNEGSKA (reference sequence). The CDR3 loop spans 16 amino acids. The CDR3 nucleotides read TGCAGTGCTAGAGATCCAAGGACAGGGTTTAGCTATGGCTACACCTTC. Protein product: CSARDPRTGFSYGYTF.

The rearrangement uses TRBV4-3 and TRBJ2-7, with no clear D. Germline assignment: CDR1 LGHNA and CDR2 YSLEER. The CDR3 extends over 14 amino acids. V lost 0 bases and J lost 3, with 9 bases in between. CDR3 DNA sequence: TGCGCCAGCAGCCAAGATCGTGGTGTCTACGAGCAGTACTTC. Its protein is CASSQDRGVYEQYF.

The table lists this clonotype with a count of one. The CDR3 DNA follows: TGCGCCAGCAGGTATAAACGGGGTCACGAGCAGTACGTC. It encodes CASRYKRGHEQYV. The rearrangement uses TRBV5-1 and TRBJ2-7; D possibly corresponds to TRBD2 (5 bases). The CDR3 sequence is 13 residues long. Germline V lookup: CDR1 SGHRS, CDR2 YFSETQ. V dropped 5 bases and J dropped 5 bases, with 14 bases sitting between them.

In its sample, this clonotype was seen a few times. This chain joins TRBV20-1 and TRBJ2-7, with TRBD1 matching over 9 bases. Germline V gene sequence: CDR1 DFQATT, CDR2 SNEGSKA (reference sequence). This CDR3 is 15 amino acids long. Trimming took 4 bases from V and 2 from J; bases not matched to a gene: 9. CDR3 sequence: CSAKDPGTGTYEQYF. In nucleotides, the CDR3 is TGCAGTGCTAAGGACCCCGGGACAGGGACCTACGAGCAGTACTTC.

This clonotype was observed many times. The chain uses TRBV5-5 and TRBJ2-2; no firm D call. V was pared by 0 bases and J by 0 bases, with 3 bases between. Per the germline V gene, CDR1 is SGHKS and CDR2 is YYEKEE (reference sequence). This CDR3 contains 14 residues. For the CDR3, the DNA is TGTGCCAGCAGCTTGGGGGCGAACACCGGGGAGCTGTTTTTT. Amino acid sequence: CASSLGANTGELFF.

Only a few counts were recorded for this clonotype. The V call is TRBV5-1, the J call TRBJ2-3; D unresolved. Trimming took 0 bases from V and 1 from J, leaving 6 bases between them. CDR3 size: 14 residues. Germline CDR1 is SGHRS and CDR2 is YFSETQ. The CDR3 DNA sequence: TGCGCCAGCAGCTTGGAGGCTCGCACAGATACGCAGTATTTT. It yields the protein CASSLEARTDTQYF.